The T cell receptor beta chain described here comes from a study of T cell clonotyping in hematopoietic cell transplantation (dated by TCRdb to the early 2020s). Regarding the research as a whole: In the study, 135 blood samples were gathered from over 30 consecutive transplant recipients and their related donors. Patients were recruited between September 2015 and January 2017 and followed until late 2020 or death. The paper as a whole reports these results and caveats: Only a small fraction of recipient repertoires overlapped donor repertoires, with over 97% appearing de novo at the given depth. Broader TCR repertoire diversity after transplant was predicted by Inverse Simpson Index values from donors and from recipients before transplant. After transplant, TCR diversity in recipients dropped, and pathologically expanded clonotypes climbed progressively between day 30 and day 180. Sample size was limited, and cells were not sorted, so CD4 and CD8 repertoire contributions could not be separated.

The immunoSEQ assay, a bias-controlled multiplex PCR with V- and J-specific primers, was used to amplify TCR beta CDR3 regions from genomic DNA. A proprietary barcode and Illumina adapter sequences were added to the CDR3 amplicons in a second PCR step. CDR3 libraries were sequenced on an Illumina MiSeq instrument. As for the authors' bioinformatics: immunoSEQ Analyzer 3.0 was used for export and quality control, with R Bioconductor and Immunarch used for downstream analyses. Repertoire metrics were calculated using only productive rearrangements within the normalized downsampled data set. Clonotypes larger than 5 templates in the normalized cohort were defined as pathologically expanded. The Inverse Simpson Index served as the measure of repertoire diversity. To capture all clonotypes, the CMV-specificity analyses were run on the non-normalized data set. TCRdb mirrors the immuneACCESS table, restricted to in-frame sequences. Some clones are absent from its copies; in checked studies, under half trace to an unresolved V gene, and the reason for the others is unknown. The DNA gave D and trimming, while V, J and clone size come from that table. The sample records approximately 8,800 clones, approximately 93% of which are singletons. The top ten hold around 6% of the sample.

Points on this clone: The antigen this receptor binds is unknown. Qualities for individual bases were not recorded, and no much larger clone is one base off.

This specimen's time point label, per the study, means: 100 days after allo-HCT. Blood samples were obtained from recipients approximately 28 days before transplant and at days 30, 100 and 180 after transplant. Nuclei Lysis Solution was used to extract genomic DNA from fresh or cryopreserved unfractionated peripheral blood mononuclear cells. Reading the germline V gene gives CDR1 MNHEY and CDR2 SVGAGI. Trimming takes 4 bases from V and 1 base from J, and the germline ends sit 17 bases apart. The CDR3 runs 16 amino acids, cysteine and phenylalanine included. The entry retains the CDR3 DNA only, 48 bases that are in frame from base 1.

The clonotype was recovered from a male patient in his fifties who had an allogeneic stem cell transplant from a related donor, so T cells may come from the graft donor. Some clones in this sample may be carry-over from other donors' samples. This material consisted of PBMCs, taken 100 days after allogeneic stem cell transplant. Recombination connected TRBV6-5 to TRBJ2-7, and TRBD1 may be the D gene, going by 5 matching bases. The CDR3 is CASSSARDPLSYEQYF. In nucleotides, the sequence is TGTGCCAGCAGTTCGGCCAGGGATCCCCTATCCTACGAGCAGTACTTC.